A selection of T cell receptor beta chains follows, all from one sample in a study of T cells in Graves' hyperthyroidism and ophthalmopathy. TCRdb reprocessed the multiplex PCR reads with MiXCR, giving one entry per CDR3 protein. Of over 500,000 distinct CDR3 sequences in the sample, 40% to 55% were seen once. Specimen: peripheral blood or thyroid tissue (not recorded which). These receptors were obtained from an adult woman with Graves' disease, either hyperthyroidism or ophthalmopathy (not recorded which). CDR3s include the opening cysteine and the closing phenylalanine or tryptophan. D genes are given only for firm matches. Size is omitted from some rows. Given values are once, few, many or a class for expanded clones.

cdr3_aa	cdr3_nt	d_call	v_call	j_call	clone_size
CASSQGAGGYTF	TGTGCCAGCAGTCAGGGGGCGGGTGGCTACACCTTC	TRBD1	TRBV25-1	TRBJ1-2	many
CASSVAGTDNSPLHF	TGTGCCAGCAGCGTAGCCGGGACAGATAATTCACCCCTCCACTTT	TRBD1	TRBV9	TRBJ1-6	few
CSARDFGHTGLRSQPQHF	TGCAGTGCTAGAGATTTTGGCCATACAGGGTTGCGATCTCAGCCCCAGCATTTT	.	TRBV20-1	TRBJ1-5	.
CASSYSGGIGEQYF	TGTGCCAGCAGTTACTCGGGAGGAATCGGCGAGCAGTACTTC	.	TRBV6-5	TRBJ2-7	.
CASKASGTSYEQYF	TGTGCCAGCAAGGCTAGCGGGACCTCATACGAGCAGTACTTC	TRBD2	TRBV2	TRBJ2-7	many
CASSRGTGPYEKLFF	TGTGCCAGCAGCCGCGGGACAGGACCCTATGAAAAACTGTTTTTT	TRBD1	TRBV7-9	TRBJ1-4	.
CASGIRGRETQYF	TGTGCCAGCGGAATCCGGGGGAGAGAGACCCAGTACTTC	.	TRBV6-2/TRBV6-3	TRBJ2-5	many
CATSDLPRLAGTTDTQYF	TGTGCCACCAGTGATTTGCCCCGACTAGCGGGGACCACAGATACGCAGTATTTT	TRBD2	TRBV24-1	TRBJ2-3	many
CASSKGTVESETQYF	TGTGCCAGCAGCAAAGGGACTGTTGAGTCGGAGACCCAGTACTTC	.	TRBV7-3	TRBJ2-5	many
CSVDRYRPTQYF	TGCAGCGTTGACCGGTATCGTCCGACCCAGTACTTC	.	TRBV29-1	TRBJ2-5	many
CASRRGSGGTDTQYF	TGTGCCAGCAGGAGGGGGAGTGGGGGCACAGATACGCAGTATTTT	.	TRBV2	TRBJ2-3	.
CASSWTGLMYEQYF	TGTGCCAGCAGCTGGACAGGGCTTATGTACGAGCAGTACTTC	TRBD1	TRBV7-9	TRBJ2-7	.
CASYFEVGNIQYF	TGTGCCAGTTATTTCGAGGTGGGAAACATTCAGTACTTC	.	TRBV2	TRBJ2-4	few
CASSLTQGYYEQYF	TGTGCCAGCAGTTTAACCCAGGGCTATTACGAGCAGTACTTC	.	TRBV28	TRBJ2-7	.
CATSRTADSYGYTF	TGTGCCACCAGCAGAACTGCCGATTCCTATGGCTACACCTTC	.	TRBV15	TRBJ1-2	.
CASSSKFGELFF	TGTGCCAGCAGCTCTAAATTCGGGGAGCTGTTTTTT	.	TRBV7-3	TRBJ2-2	.
CASSLEAVGAPLHF	TGTGCCAGCAGCTTAGAGGCAGTTGGGGCACCCCTCCACTTT	.	TRBV7-9	TRBJ1-6	.
CAISVVAGDSYEQYF	TGTGCCATCAGTGTCGTAGCGGGAGACTCCTACGAGCAGTACTTC	TRBD2	TRBV10-3	TRBJ2-7	few
CSVAPTIPETGYTF	TGCAGCGTTGCCCCGACTATTCCAGAGACTGGCTACACCTTC	.	TRBV29-1	TRBJ1-2	.
CASSSNPGNTIYF	TGTGCCAGCAGTTCGAACCCTGGAAACACCATATATTTT	.	TRBV12-3/TRBV12-4	TRBJ1-3	.
CASSPPGGSSSGNTIYF	TGTGCCAGCTCACCACCGGGCGGAAGCTCCTCTGGAAACACCATATATTTT	.	TRBV4-2	TRBJ1-3	.
CASSLGYGGETAFF	TGTGCCAGCAGCTTAGGGTACGGGGGCGAAACCGCTTTCTTT	.	TRBV11-2	TRBJ1-1	many
CSVPVWGNTEAFF	TGCAGCGTTCCAGTTTGGGGGAACACTGAAGCTTTCTTT	.	TRBV29-1	TRBJ1-1	.
CSARELGTTIGYTF	TGCAGTGCTAGAGAGTTGGGGACAACTATAGGCTACACCTTC	.	TRBV20-1	TRBJ1-2	.
CSATDTGTGYTF	TGCAGTGCTACCGACACAGGGACTGGCTACACCTTC	.	TRBV20-1	TRBJ1-2	.
CASSLVDRITEAFF	TGCGCCAGCAGCTTGGTGGACAGGATTACTGAAGCTTTCTTT	TRBD1	TRBV5-1	TRBJ1-1	.
CASSLRGGYGYTF	TGTGCCAGCAGCTTACGGGGAGGCTATGGCTACACCTTC	.	TRBV13	TRBJ1-2	many
CASSPAPTGGSGEQYF	TGTGCCAGCAGCCCAGCCCCCACAGGGGGATCTGGCGAGCAGTACTTC	TRBD1	TRBV7-2	TRBJ2-7	many
CASLNARETNEQFF	TGTGCCTCCCTGAACGCCCGGGAGACGAATGAGCAGTTCTTC	.	TRBV2	TRBJ2-1	.
CASSGWAATGELFF	TGTGCCAGTAGTGGATGGGCAGCCACCGGGGAGCTGTTTTTT	.	TRBV19	TRBJ2-2	many
CASSSRPTGGNQPQHF	TGTGCCAGCAGCTCTAGACCGACAGGGGGGAATCAGCCCCAGCATTTT	TRBD1	TRBV7-9	TRBJ1-5	few
CASSLGGGQGIREQYF	TGTGCCAGCAGCTTAGGAGGGGGACAGGGAATTAGAGAGCAGTACTTC	TRBD1	TRBV7-2	TRBJ2-7	.
CSAREPSLENGYTF	TGCAGTGCTAGAGAACCCTCCCTCGAGAATGGCTACACCTTC	.	TRBV20-1	TRBJ1-2	many
CASSLGPETAYYEQYF	TGTGCCAGCAGCTTAGGCCCAGAGACAGCTTACTACGAGCAGTACTTC	.	TRBV7-8	TRBJ2-7	.
CASRTGRHQPQHF	TGTGCCAGCAGGACAGGGAGGCATCAGCCCCAGCATTTT	TRBD1	TRBV28	TRBJ1-5	.
CASSPGQEAFF	TGTGCCAGCAGCCCCGGACAAGAAGCTTTCTTT	.	TRBV3-1	TRBJ1-1	many